This T cell receptor (beta chain) is from a study of blood T cell repertoires in COVID-19. Looking at the study overall: Sources were T cells, B-cell-depleted T cells, or PBMCs; the material itself was cDNA or gDNA.

This clone was detected only once. Cohort 3 donors counted as recovered after two negative PCRs, clearance, or resolved symptoms. Method: immunoSEQ multiplex PCR; TCRdb's copy keeps in-frame clones and lacks some. The sample carries about 270,000 clones, 70% to 90% recorded once. This receptor was identified in a man aged 18 to 29 who had recovered from COVID-19. Sample: PBMCs or T cells enriched from blood (not recorded which).

The CDR3 region is CASSVAGGSMETQYF. The CDR3 DNA follows: TGTGCCAGCAGCGTAGCCGGGGGAAGTATGGAGACCCAGTACTTC. The rearrangement uses TRBV9 and TRBJ2-5; D perhaps matches TRBD2 (6 bases). The germline V gene has CDR1 SGDLS and CDR2 YYNGEE. The CDR3 loop spans 15 amino acids. V shed 0 bases and J shed 5 bases, with 14 bases lying between them.